The source of this T cell receptor beta chain is a study of blood T cell repertoires in COVID-19. For the study at large: Italy, Spain and the United States were the sources of the convalescent and acute COVID-19 samples. In each case, the material was cDNA or gDNA derived from T cells, B-cell-depleted T cells, or PBMCs.

In the authors' methods: Reference gene primer amplification in the assay estimated nucleated cell counts. Repertoires were generated with immunoSEQ multiplex PCR, while TCRdb's copy carries only in-frame clones and drops some. V and J calls and clone size are those listed in that table; D and trimming were worked out from the DNA. The table records some 700,000 clones, around 89% of them present only once. The CDR3 is 13 amino acids. Germline values: CDR1 LNHDA, CDR2 SQIVND (reference sequence). V gave up 10 bases and J gave up 5 bases; unmatched junction bases: 9. Sequencing used peripheral blood. The TCR comes from a young woman with acute or convalescent COVID-19. This chain links TRBV19 with TRBJ1-1; 8 bases line up with TRBD1. CDR3 protein: CATAGTGTTEAFF. The CDR3 nucleotides read TGTGCCACCGCCGGGACAGGTACGACTGAAGCTTTCTTT.